The 29 T cell receptor beta chains given below trace back to one sample, sequenced in a study of blood T cell repertoires in COVID-19. Sequencing was performed with immunoSEQ multiplex PCR; in TCRdb, only in-frame clones are kept and a portion is missing. Among about 190,000 clones listed, 82% were seen once. Specimen: PBMCs or T cells enriched from blood (not recorded which). These receptors were collected from a woman in her sixties or seventies with acute COVID-19.

This clone was observed a few times. This chain uses TRBV10-3 with TRBJ2-3, with a tentative D call TRBD2 (6 bases). Trimming removed 4 bases at V and 3 bases at J, with 11 bases between. Looked up from germline, CDR1 is ENHRY and CDR2 is SYGVKD. The CDR3 consists of 14 residues. DNA for the CDR3: TGTGCCATCAGTGCTTGGGGGGATACAGATACGCAGTATTTT. As protein: CAISAWGDTDTQYF.

CDR3 amino acids: CASSFTQGADYGYTF. Written as DNA, the CDR3 is TGCGCCAGCAGCTTTACTCAGGGGGCAGACTATGGCTACACCTTC. The V gene is TRBV5-1, the J gene TRBJ1-2, with 8 bases fitting TRBD1. Germline CDR1 reads SGHRS; CDR2 reads YFSETQ. Unmatched junction bases numbered 6, after V lost 2 bases and J lost 3 bases. The length of the CDR3 is 15 residues. Full variable domain (rest looked up from reference TRBV5-1 and TRBJ1-2): KAGVTQTPRYLIKTRGQQVTLSCSPISGHRSVSWYQQTPGQGLQFLFEYFSETQRNKGNFPGRFSGRQFSNSRSEMNVSTLELGDSALYLCASSFTQGADYGYTFGSGTRLTVV.

The rearrangement uses TRBV7-8 and TRBJ1-1; unclear D gene. This CDR3 is 15 amino acids long. Per germline, CDR1 SGHVS and CDR2 FQNEAQ. The V end lost 5 bases, the J end lost 0 bases, and 13 bases lay between the germline ends. CDR3 nucleotide sequence: TGTGCCAGCAGCGCCCTGCGGGTTCTGAACACTGAAGCTTTCTTT. As protein: CASSALRVLNTEAFF.

V and J are TRBV7-2 and TRBJ1-2; D not resolved. Trimming took 5 bases from V and 2 from J, leaving 9 bases between them. The CDR3 is 13 amino acids. Germline V gene data show CDR1 as SGHTA and CDR2 as FQGNSA. Written as DNA, the CDR3 is TGTGCCAGCAGCCCAGACACCAACTATGGCTACACCTTC. It yields the protein CASSPDTNYGYTF.

The chain's CDR3 is CAWRPGQGMNTEAFF. CDR3 in DNA: TGTGCCTGGAGACCGGGACAGGGGATGAACACTGAAGCTTTCTTT. This chain links TRBV30 with TRBJ1-1; TRBD1 matches at 10 bases. The germline CDR1 and CDR2 sequences are GTSNPN and SVGIG (reference sequence). Trimming at V came to 3 bases and at J to 0 bases, leaving 4 bases not matched to a gene. This CDR3 has 15 residues.

The CDR3 spells CASSEPGHGETQYF. The DNA of the CDR3 is TGCGCCAGCAGTGAACCCGGCCACGGGGAGACCCAGTACTTC. This chain joins TRBV10-2 and TRBJ2-5; D is ambiguous. Per germline, CDR1 WSHSY and CDR2 SAAADI. Deletions cut 3 bases from V and 5 bases from J, with 13 bases between. CDR3 length: 14 amino acids.

V is TRBV9 and J is TRBJ2-2; the match to TRBD2 covers 8 bases. The CDR3 is 17 residues long. CDR1 SGDLS and CDR2 YYNGEE come from the germline V gene. Trimming removed 3 bases from V and 3 bases from J; junction bases left unmatched: 10. The CDR3 DNA reads TGTGCCAGCAGCGCCCATTTAGCGGGATTTGACACCGGGGAGCTGTTTTTT. Translated: CASSAHLAGFDTGELFF.

The chain has TRBV4-1 and TRBJ1-1; D perhaps matches TRBD1 (5 bases). In germline, CDR1 is MGHRA, CDR2 YSYEKL. V dropped 7 bases and J dropped 6 bases, with 12 bases sitting between them. The CDR3 is 12 residues long. CDR3 amino acids: CASTYGGSEAFF. DNA of the CDR3: TGCGCCAGCACCTACGGGGGATCTGAAGCTTTCTTT.

V usage is TRBV6-2 or TRBV6-3 and J usage is TRBJ2-5, with a possible D match to TRBD1 (5 bases). Germline V gene lookup returns CDR1 MNHEY and CDR2 SVGEGT. The CDR3 extends over 16 amino acids. V was clipped by 2 bases and J by 2 bases, with 15 bases between them. The CDR3 DNA sequence: TGTGCCAGCAGTTACGTCTCGGACATACGTCAAGAGACCCAGTACTTC. Residues: CASSYVSDIRQETQYF.

The rearrangement uses TRBV6-5 and TRBJ1-5; D call uncertain. The CDR3 is made up of 12 amino acids. With 8 bases removed from V and 4 bases from J, the gap between germline ends came to 9 bases. Germline CDR1 MNHEY, CDR2 SVGAGI. Written as DNA, the CDR3 is TGTGCCAGCTCGTCCGTTAATCAGCCCCAGCATTTT. Its translation: CASSSVNQPQHF.

This clone was picked up one time. The chain employs TRBV13 and TRBJ2-7; 10 bases are shared with TRBD2. V gave up 6 bases and J gave up 6 bases; unmatched junction bases: 11. The CDR3 sequence is 15 residues long. Germline CDR1 is PRHDT and CDR2 is FYEKMQ (reference sequence). CDR3 nucleotide sequence: TGTGCCAGCAGACTAGCGGGATACAGTACCGGCGAGCAGTACTTC. This sequence encodes CASRLAGYSTGEQYF.

The chain links TRBV18 to TRBJ2-4; 9 bases match TRBD2. The J segment lost 0 bases and the V segment lost 0 bases, leaving 6 bases of the junction unmatched. The CDR3 is made up of 18 amino acids. Germline V gives CDR1 KGHSH, CDR2 LQKENI. The CDR3 here is CASSPPMLAGIAKNIQYF. The CDR3 nucleotides are TGTGCCAGCTCACCACCGATGCTAGCGGGAATAGCCAAAAACATTCAGTACTTC. Complete variable domain (other parts from reference TRBV18 and TRBJ2-4): NAGVMQNPRHLVRRRGQEARLRCSPMKGHSHVYWYRQLPEEGLKFMVYLQKENIIDESGMPKERFSAEFPKEGPSILRIQQVVRGDSAAYFCASSPPMLAGIAKNIQYFGAGTRLSVL.

The chain recombines TRBV3-1 (or the pseudogene TRBV3-2) with TRBJ1-5; the D gene is possibly TRBD1 (5 bases). CDR1 is LGHDT and CDR2 is YNNKEL in the germline V gene (reference sequence). V gave up 3 bases and J gave up 11 bases, with 11 bases separating them. This CDR3 has 12 amino acids. CDR3 DNA sequence: TGTGCCAGCAGCCAGGGGCAAAGGGCCCAGCATTTT. Protein sequence: CASSQGQRAQHF.

The chain is built from TRBV19 and TRBJ1-1; D unresolved. Per germline, CDR1 LNHDA and CDR2 SQIVND (reference sequence). Deletions cut 5 bases from V and 11 bases from J, with 15 bases between. The CDR3 consists of 12 residues. CDR3 loop: CASSFDRGRAFF. CDR3 DNA: TGTGCCAGTAGTTTCGATCGGGGAAGGGCTTTCTTT.

This chain joins TRBV11-2 and TRBJ1-1; a weak D match, TRBD1 (5 bases). Germline V lookup: CDR1 SGHAT, CDR2 FQNNGV. Trimming cost V 2 bases and J 3 bases, with 16 bases left between them. The CDR3 is 16 residues long. The CDR3 is CASSLWGPGRDTEAFF. DNA for the CDR3: TGTGCCAGCAGCTTATGGGGACCCGGGAGGGACACTGAAGCTTTCTTT.

The chain is built from TRBV28 and TRBJ1-3; unclear D gene. Looked up from germline, CDR1 is MDHEN and CDR2 is SYDVKM. Trimming took 4 bases from V and 6 from J, leaving 4 bases between them. The CDR3 loop spans 11 amino acids. CDR3 DNA sequence: TGTGCCAGCAGTTCAATAAACACCATATATTTT. Translated: CASSSINTIYF.

The rearrangement uses TRBV7-6 and TRBJ2-1; 12 bases fit TRBD2. The CDR3 loop spans 16 amino acids. V was clipped by 5 bases and J by 9 bases; unmatched bases: 11. CDR1 is SGHVS and CDR2 is FNYEAQ in the germline V gene. The CDR3 DNA reads TGTGCCAGCAGCCCCCCAGCTAGCGGGGGGGCCGGTGAGCAGTTCTTC. Translating it yields CASSPPASGGAGEQFF. Supplemented by reference TRBV7-6 and TRBJ2-1, the full variable domain reads GAGVSQSPRYKVTKRGQDVALRCDPISGHVSLYWYRQALGQGPEFLTYFNYEAQQDKSGLPNDRFSAERPEGSISTLTIQRTEQRDSAMYRCASSPPASGGAGEQFFGPGTRLTVL.

This chain connects TRBV7-2 to TRBJ1-4; D is perhaps TRBD1 (5 bases). With 5 bases removed from V and 8 bases from J, the gap between germline ends came to 15 bases. Germline V gene sequence: CDR1 SGHTA, CDR2 FQGNSA. The CDR3 consists of 14 residues. The CDR3, as DNA: TGTGCCAGCAGCCCAACCGGGGGGAGGGAAAAACTGTTTTTT. It specifies CASSPTGGREKLFF.

The V gene is TRBV9, the J gene TRBJ2-3; D gene ambiguous. V lost 3 bases, J lost 0 bases, and 8 bases lay in between. The CDR3 extends over 14 amino acids. Germline V gene lookup returns CDR1 SGDLS and CDR2 YYNGEE. The CDR3 coding sequence is TGTGCCAGCAGCGGACGAGGTAGCACAGATACGCAGTATTTT. It specifies CASSGRGSTDTQYF.

The V and J genes are TRBV21-1 and TRBJ1-5; the table's D gene call, TRBD1, was not cross checked with the DNA. TRBV21-1 is annotated as a pseudogene. This CDR3 has 17 residues. The CDR3 DNA sequence: TGTGCCAGCAGCCCGACAGGACTTCCATCCGGCAATCAGCCCCAGCATTTT. Translation gives CASSPTGLPSGNQPQHF.

V usage is TRBV6-5 and J usage is TRBJ2-7, with 7 bases that match TRBD1. Looked up from germline, CDR1 is MNHEY and CDR2 is SVGAGI. V shed 7 bases and J 3 bases; nucleotides not matched to a gene: 6. The CDR3 sequence is 13 residues long. The CDR3 region has the DNA TGTGCCAGCACCGAGGGGACAGTCTACGAGCAGTACTTC. Translation: CASTEGTVYEQYF.

The chain carries TRBV19 and TRBJ1-5; 8 nucleotides line up with TRBD1. The CDR3 consists of 14 residues. The germline V gene has CDR1 LNHDA and CDR2 SQIVND (reference sequence). The V and J ends lost 6 bases and 2 bases, in that order; junction bases with no gene match: 3. CDR3: CASRMDRGNQPQHF. DNA of the CDR3: TGTGCCAGTAGAATGGACAGGGGCAATCAGCCCCAGCATTTT.

The chain carries TRBV27 and TRBJ2-2; 8 nucleotides line up with TRBD2. The ends lost 7 bases at V and 1 base at J; junction bases unmatched: 5. Germline assignment: CDR1 MNHEY and CDR2 SMNVEV (reference sequence). This CDR3 comprises 15 residues. For the CDR3, the DNA is TGTGCCAGCAAGGGGCTAGCGGGGAACACCGGGGAGCTGTTTTTT. Protein: CASKGLAGNTGELFF.

CDR3 bases: TGTGCCAGCAGTACTCGGGATTCTGAGCAGTTCTTC. Translation gives CASSTRDSEQFF. The genes are TRBV25-1 and TRBJ2-1; TRBD2 is a possible D gene (5 bases). Germline V gene sequence: CDR1 MGHDK, CDR2 SYGVNS. This CDR3 has 12 amino acids. With 5 bases removed from V and 9 bases from J, the gap between germline ends came to 11 bases. The full variable domain, its missing parts supplied by reference TRBV25-1 and TRBJ2-1, is EADIYQTPRYLVIGTGKKITLECSQTMGHDKMYWYQQDPGMELHLIHYSYGVNSTEKGDLSSESTVSRIRTEHFPLTLESARPSHTSQYLCASSTRDSEQFFGPGTRLTVL.

This clone was found a few times. The chain is built from TRBV4-3 and TRBJ1-2; TRBD1 matches at 7 bases. V lost 0 bases, J lost 0 bases, and 7 bases stayed unmatched. CDR3 size: 17 residues. Germline CDR1 and CDR2: LGHNA and YSLEER. CDR3 DNA: TGCGCCAGCAGCCAAGATTCGACAGGGTTGGCTAACTATGGCTACACCTTC. Translation gives CASSQDSTGLANYGYTF.

The genes are TRBV7-2 and TRBJ2-7; 10 bases agree with TRBD2. The CDR3 extends over 18 amino acids. Germline V CDR1 and CDR2: SGHTA, FQGNSA. J gave up 4 bases and V 2 bases, and 14 bases lay outside the gene matches. CDR3 residues: CASSLRKATSGTLYEQYF. CDR3 DNA sequence: TGTGCCAGCAGCTTACGAAAGGCTACTAGCGGGACCCTATACGAGCAGTACTTC.

CDR3 residues: CACSGGNYGYTF. In nucleotides, the CDR3 is TGTGCCTGTTCAGGGGGGAACTATGGCTACACCTTC. The chain recombines TRBV6-5 with TRBJ1-2, with 7 bases that match TRBD1. CDR3 length equals 12 residues. CDR1 is MNHEY and CDR2 is SVGAGI in the germline V gene. The junction had 5 bases not matched to a gene; V was cut back by 11 bases and J by 2 bases.

The chain links TRBV4-2 to TRBJ2-3, with 7 bases lining up with TRBD2. The length of the CDR3 is 15 residues. Trimming cost V 3 bases and J 7 bases; bases outside gene matches: 10. Germline CDR1 is LGHNA and CDR2 is YNFKEQ. CDR3 DNA: TGTGCCAGCAGCCAGGAGGTTGCGGGAGTAAATACGCAGTATTTT. This sequence encodes CASSQEVAGVNTQYF.

The chain combines TRBV4-3 with TRBJ1-6; the D is unclear. Germline values: CDR1 LGHNA, CDR2 YSLEER. V lost 0 bases and J 9 bases, leaving 18 bases between the germline ends. CDR3 length: 17 residues. The CDR3, as DNA: TGCGCCAGCAGCCAAGATCGTCCGGGTCCCGAGGGTTCACCCCTCCACTTT. The encoded protein is CASSQDRPGPEGSPLHF.